The TCR beta chain under discussion was sequenced for a study of shared clonotypes between healthy human individuals. V was pared by 1 base and J by 5 bases, with 7 bases of the junction left unmatched. This CDR3 is 15 amino acids long. From germline, CDR1 is MGHRA and CDR2 YSYEKL. Naive-designated CD8 cells lacked CD45RO, were positively enriched for CCR7, and omitted terminally differentiated effector memory CD45RA+ cells. Donors were healthy HIV-negative adults without recent acute infections or vaccinations. Those who donated, Caucasian adults without exception, all lived in Nashville, Tennessee. Each replicate PCR on the sorted subsets used about 0.2 ug DNA (around 30,000 T cell genomes). Repertoires were generated with immunoSEQ multiplex PCR, while TCRdb's copy carries only in-frame clones and drops some. The sample lists about 800,000 clones; roughly 96% were seen once.

The TCR sequence derives from a man aged 25 to 45 in good health. The sequencing sample was made of naive CD8+ T cells sorted from blood. The chain uses TRBV4-1 and TRBJ2-5, with 7 bases aligning to TRBD2. The CDR3 nucleotides are TGCGCCAGCAGCCAAGTGGGCGGGAGTCGGGAGACCCAGTACTTC. Its translation is CASSQVGGSRETQYF.